This T cell receptor beta chain was sequenced for a study of T cell responses to AZD1222 COVID-19 vaccine. Study observations and caveats: The span of vaccine-associated CD4 TCRs extended across spike, with dominance at 160-218 and 743-854. It should be noted that donors were predominantly white British and more often female, and clonal diversity was possibly underestimated. Only six or seven AZD1222 recipients tested seropositive at baseline.

Comments on this clone: Its specificity is unknown.

The table came from immunoSEQ multiplex PCR; TCRdb's copy has only in-frame clones and leaves some out. The sample holds roughly 150,000 clones; roughly nine tenths are singletons and the top ten take approximately 2%. This TCR was sampled from an adult in good health. The sample in question was peripheral blood, obtained on day 0 of AZD1222 vaccination.

The CDR3 region has the DNA TGTGCCGCGAGGGACAGGGGAATTACCACCTATGGCTACACCTTC. Its translation: CAARDRGITTYGYTF. J is TRBJ1-2 and V is TRBV19; 10 bases match TRBD1. This CDR3 spans 15 amino acids. V lost 11 bases and J lost 4; bases outside the gene matches: 13. Germline CDR1 and CDR2: LNHDA and SQIVND (reference sequence).